Listed here is a single T cell receptor (beta chain). Germline CDR1 and CDR2: GTSNPN and SVGIG (reference sequence). V gave up 1 base and J gave up 4 bases, with 8 bases separating them. The CDR3 length is 13 residues. The data stem from a study of identical twins' blood T cells. In the authors' workflow: Per-library CDR3 reads ranged roughly 2 to 4 million; clonotypes, ~100,000 to ~550,000. TCRdb reanalysed the 5' RACE reads using MiXCR and keeps one entry per CDR3 protein. The V and J calls were determined by TCRdb, not by the authors. The sample has about 1,300 distinct CDR3 sequences, about 72% seen once. Six healthy women, forming three identical twin pairs, donated samples.

The chain combines TRBV30 with TRBJ1-5; D is unresolved. This TCR was sampled from a woman aged 18 to 55 in good health. Sequences were obtained from PBMCs. In nucleotides, the CDR3 is TGTGCCTGGAGTGAGCAGCCGAATCAGCCCCAGCATTTT. Protein sequence: CAWSEQPNQPQHF.